Presented here are 18 T cell receptor beta chains from one specimen sequenced in a study of response to subunit inactivated influenza vaccine. TCRdb recomputed calls from the RT-PCR reads with MiXCR, one row per CDR3 protein. Here the sample spans hundreds of thousands of distinct CDR3 sequences, approximately 12% being singletons. The sample in question was PBMCs from blood, obtained 35 to 45 days after vaccination. These receptor sequences come from a man in his fifties who received an inactivated influenza vaccine.

This chain joins TRBV5-1 and TRBJ2-2; D possibly corresponds to TRBD2 (6 bases). Germline V CDR1 and CDR2: SGHRS, YFSETQ. Trimming pared 1 base from V and 0 bases from J, leaving 16 bases between. CDR3 length equals 18 residues. In nucleotides, the CDR3 is TGCGCCAGCAGCTTGATGTTGGCGGCGGGGACGAACACCGGGGAGCTGTTTTTT. Its translation is CASSLMLAAGTNTGELFF. The full variable domain, in which reference TRBV5-1 and TRBJ2-2 provide the parts outside the CDR3, is KAGVTQTPRYLIKTRGQQVTLSCSPISGHRSVSWYQQTPGQGLQFLFEYFSETQRNKGNFPGRFSGRQFSNSRSEMNVSTLELGDSALYLCASSLMLAAGTNTGELFFGEGSRLTVL.

This clonotype was recorded at least ten times. The chain combines TRBV29-1 with TRBJ2-2, with D uncertain. Germline CDR1 is SQVTM and CDR2 is ANQGSEA. V shed 1 base and J shed 1 base, with 7 bases lying between them. The CDR3 is 14 residues long. The CDR3 sequence: CSVEGQMNTGELFF. CDR3 DNA: TGCAGCGTTGAAGGTCAGATGAACACCGGGGAGCTGTTTTTT.

The sample holds many counts of this clonotype. V gene TRBV24-1 combines with J gene TRBJ2-7, with 12 bases matching TRBD1. This CDR3 is 14 amino acids long. CDR1 is KGHDR, CDR2 SFDVKD, per germline. V lost 9 bases, J lost 5 bases, and 7 bases stayed unmatched. The CDR3 region has the DNA TGTGCCACCCGCCGGGACAGGGGGCCAAACGAGCAGTACTTC. Translating it yields CATRRDRGPNEQYF.

This clonotype was recorded a few times. The V and J genes are TRBV7-9 and TRBJ2-5; TRBD2 might be the D (6 bases). Germline assignment: CDR1 SEHNR and CDR2 FQNEAQ (reference sequence). CDR3 size: 17 residues. The V end was cut by 6 bases, the J end by 2 bases, with 22 bases between. The CDR3 DNA follows: TGTGCCAGCAGTTGGGGGAGTGGAGGGGTGGGACAAGAGACCCAGTACTTC. This codes for CASSWGSGGVGQETQYF.

V usage is TRBV5-5 and J usage is TRBJ1-1; D is unresolved. The CDR3 extends over 13 amino acids. Trimming took 1 base from V and 2 from J, leaving 6 bases between them. Germline CDR1 and CDR2: SGHKS and YYEKEE (reference sequence). Written as DNA, the CDR3 is TGTGCCAGCAGCTTGTCGGATAACACTGAAGCTTTCTTT. Its translation is CASSLSDNTEAFF. Variable domain in full (rest from reference TRBV5-5 and TRBJ1-1): DAGVTQSPTHLIKTRGQQVTLRCSPISGHKSVSWYQQVLGQGPQFIFQYYEKEERGRGNFPDRFSARQFPNYSSELNVNALLLGDSALYLCASSLSDNTEAFFGQGTRLTVV.

V usage is TRBV29-1 and J usage is TRBJ2-7; no clear D gene. This CDR3 comprises 14 residues. Trimming removed 0 bases at V and 0 bases at J, with 9 bases between. Germline V gene data show CDR1 as SQVTM and CDR2 as ANQGSEA. In DNA, the CDR3 is TGCAGCGTTGAAGAAAGGGAAGGCTCCTACGAGCAGTACTTC. Amino acids: CSVEEREGSYEQYF.

The V call is TRBV6-2 or TRBV6-3, the J call TRBJ2-5, with D tentatively TRBD1 (5 bases). CDR3 size: 14 residues. Germline V gives CDR1 MNHEY, CDR2 SVGEGT. Between the trimmed V and J ends, which lost 6 bases and 1 base, there was a span of 12 bases. CDR3 DNA sequence: TGTGCCAGCAGAGCGACAGAATTCCAAGAGACCCAGTACTTC. It specifies CASRATEFQETQYF.

As regards this clonotype: A clone one base away is much larger, so this may be a read error. V and J are TRBV20-1 and TRBJ2-5; D tentatively reads TRBD1 or TRBD2 (7 bases each). Per germline, CDR1 DFQATT and CDR2 SNEGSKA (reference sequence). This CDR3 has 16 amino acids. Here the CDR3 reads CCASRGGGGSLETQYF. In DNA, the CDR3 is TGCTGTGCTAGTCGAGGGGGAGGGGGCTCTTTGGAGACCCAGTACTTC.

Only a few counts were recorded for this clonotype. This sequence joins TRBV4-3 and TRBJ2-7; 7 positions match TRBD1. J was trimmed by 3 bases and V by 1 base; bases with no gene match: 9. CDR1 is LGHNA and CDR2 is YSLEER in the germline V gene. The CDR3 runs 16 residues. As DNA, the CDR3 is TGCGCCAGCAGCCAAGGAGTAACAGGGGTGTACTACGAGCAGTACTTC. It is translated as CASSQGVTGVYYEQYF.

This clonotype was detected many times. This chain connects TRBV20-1 to TRBJ1-5; D is unresolved. Germline V CDR1 and CDR2: DFQATT, SNEGSKA (reference sequence). Trimming took 4 bases from V and 2 from J, leaving 9 bases between them. The CDR3 has 13 amino acids. CDR3 sequence (DNA): TGCAGTGCTATCGGTGGAGGCAATCAGCCCCAGCATTTT. Translated: CSAIGGGNQPQHF.

This clonotype has at least ten counts. V gene TRBV6-5 combines with J gene TRBJ2-3; the D gene is possibly TRBD1 (5 bases). The germline V gene has CDR1 MNHEY and CDR2 SVGAGI. CDR3 length: 15 amino acids. Trimming shortened V by 0 bases and J by 0 bases, and 7 bases separated the two germline ends. This CDR3 is CASSYSWGSTDTQYF. CDR3 nucleotides: TGTGCCAGCAGTTACTCCTGGGGCAGCACAGATACGCAGTATTTT.

The table lists this clonotype with a few counts. This rearrangement joins TRBV29-1 to TRBJ1-2, with TRBD1 matching 9 bases. The V segment lost 6 bases and the J segment 4 bases; nucleotides outside the gene matches: 12. CDR3 length: 15 amino acids. Germline V gene lookup returns CDR1 SQVTM and CDR2 ANQGSEA. CDR3 coding DNA: TGCAGCGTGCCGGCGGGACAGGGAACAATCTATGGCTACACCTTC. It encodes CSVPAGQGTIYGYTF.

The V gene is TRBV28, the J gene TRBJ2-1; D tentatively fits TRBD1 or TRBD2 (5 bases each). V dropped 8 bases and J dropped 5 bases, with 10 bases sitting between them. The V gene's germline CDR1 is MDHEN and CDR2 SYDVKM. CDR3 length: 12 residues. The CDR3 bases are TGTGCCAGCTGGGACCGGAACAATGAGCAGTTCTTC. Translation gives CASWDRNNEQFF.

This clonotype came up many times. This rearrangement joins TRBV20-1 to TRBJ2-7; TRBD2 matches at 7 bases. Germline-derived CDR1 and CDR2 are DFQATT and SNEGSKA (reference sequence). CDR3 length equals 13 residues. Unmatched junction bases numbered 4, after V lost 3 bases and J lost 2 bases. This chain's CDR3 is CSASRDYPYEQYF. In nucleotides, the CDR3 is TGCAGTGCTAGCAGGGACTATCCCTACGAGCAGTACTTC.

This clonotype was counted between two and nine times. The V gene is TRBV5-1, the J gene TRBJ2-7; TRBD1 aligns across 7 bases. The CDR3 loop spans 14 amino acids. Germline CDR1 reads SGHRS; CDR2 reads YFSETQ. V was pared by 5 bases and J by 2 bases, with 7 bases of the junction left unmatched. The CDR3 region is CASRKTGTPYEQYF. CDR3 coding DNA: TGCGCCAGCAGAAAGACAGGGACACCCTACGAGCAGTACTTC.

This clonotype was seen repeatedly, ten times or more. The chain uses TRBV7-2 and TRBJ2-1; D gene uncertain. This CDR3 has 13 residues. Germline values: CDR1 SGHTA, CDR2 FQGNSA. Between the trimmed V and J ends, which lost 3 bases and 3 bases, there was a span of 6 bases. The CDR3 region is CASSLGIYNEQFF. The DNA of the CDR3 is TGTGCCAGCAGCTTGGGGATCTACAATGAGCAGTTCTTC.

V is TRBV20-1 and J is TRBJ1-1; D gene unclear. Trimming removed 3 bases at V and 13 bases at J, with 15 bases between. CDR3 length: 11 residues. Germline-derived CDR1 and CDR2 are DFQATT and SNEGSKA (reference sequence). The CDR3 coding sequence is TGCAGTGCTAGTTGGGGAATTTTTTATTTCTTT. Translated: CSASWGIFYFF.

This rearrangement joins TRBV6-6 to TRBJ2-7, with D maybe TRBD1 (6 bases). Germline V gene sequence: CDR1 MNHNY, CDR2 SVGAGI (reference sequence). Trimming took 4 bases from V and 9 from J, leaving 13 bases between them. This CDR3 is built from 12 residues. CDR3 sequence reads: CASSWDTVGQYF. The CDR3 nucleotides are TGTGCCAGCAGTTGGGACACTGTGGGGCAGTACTTC.